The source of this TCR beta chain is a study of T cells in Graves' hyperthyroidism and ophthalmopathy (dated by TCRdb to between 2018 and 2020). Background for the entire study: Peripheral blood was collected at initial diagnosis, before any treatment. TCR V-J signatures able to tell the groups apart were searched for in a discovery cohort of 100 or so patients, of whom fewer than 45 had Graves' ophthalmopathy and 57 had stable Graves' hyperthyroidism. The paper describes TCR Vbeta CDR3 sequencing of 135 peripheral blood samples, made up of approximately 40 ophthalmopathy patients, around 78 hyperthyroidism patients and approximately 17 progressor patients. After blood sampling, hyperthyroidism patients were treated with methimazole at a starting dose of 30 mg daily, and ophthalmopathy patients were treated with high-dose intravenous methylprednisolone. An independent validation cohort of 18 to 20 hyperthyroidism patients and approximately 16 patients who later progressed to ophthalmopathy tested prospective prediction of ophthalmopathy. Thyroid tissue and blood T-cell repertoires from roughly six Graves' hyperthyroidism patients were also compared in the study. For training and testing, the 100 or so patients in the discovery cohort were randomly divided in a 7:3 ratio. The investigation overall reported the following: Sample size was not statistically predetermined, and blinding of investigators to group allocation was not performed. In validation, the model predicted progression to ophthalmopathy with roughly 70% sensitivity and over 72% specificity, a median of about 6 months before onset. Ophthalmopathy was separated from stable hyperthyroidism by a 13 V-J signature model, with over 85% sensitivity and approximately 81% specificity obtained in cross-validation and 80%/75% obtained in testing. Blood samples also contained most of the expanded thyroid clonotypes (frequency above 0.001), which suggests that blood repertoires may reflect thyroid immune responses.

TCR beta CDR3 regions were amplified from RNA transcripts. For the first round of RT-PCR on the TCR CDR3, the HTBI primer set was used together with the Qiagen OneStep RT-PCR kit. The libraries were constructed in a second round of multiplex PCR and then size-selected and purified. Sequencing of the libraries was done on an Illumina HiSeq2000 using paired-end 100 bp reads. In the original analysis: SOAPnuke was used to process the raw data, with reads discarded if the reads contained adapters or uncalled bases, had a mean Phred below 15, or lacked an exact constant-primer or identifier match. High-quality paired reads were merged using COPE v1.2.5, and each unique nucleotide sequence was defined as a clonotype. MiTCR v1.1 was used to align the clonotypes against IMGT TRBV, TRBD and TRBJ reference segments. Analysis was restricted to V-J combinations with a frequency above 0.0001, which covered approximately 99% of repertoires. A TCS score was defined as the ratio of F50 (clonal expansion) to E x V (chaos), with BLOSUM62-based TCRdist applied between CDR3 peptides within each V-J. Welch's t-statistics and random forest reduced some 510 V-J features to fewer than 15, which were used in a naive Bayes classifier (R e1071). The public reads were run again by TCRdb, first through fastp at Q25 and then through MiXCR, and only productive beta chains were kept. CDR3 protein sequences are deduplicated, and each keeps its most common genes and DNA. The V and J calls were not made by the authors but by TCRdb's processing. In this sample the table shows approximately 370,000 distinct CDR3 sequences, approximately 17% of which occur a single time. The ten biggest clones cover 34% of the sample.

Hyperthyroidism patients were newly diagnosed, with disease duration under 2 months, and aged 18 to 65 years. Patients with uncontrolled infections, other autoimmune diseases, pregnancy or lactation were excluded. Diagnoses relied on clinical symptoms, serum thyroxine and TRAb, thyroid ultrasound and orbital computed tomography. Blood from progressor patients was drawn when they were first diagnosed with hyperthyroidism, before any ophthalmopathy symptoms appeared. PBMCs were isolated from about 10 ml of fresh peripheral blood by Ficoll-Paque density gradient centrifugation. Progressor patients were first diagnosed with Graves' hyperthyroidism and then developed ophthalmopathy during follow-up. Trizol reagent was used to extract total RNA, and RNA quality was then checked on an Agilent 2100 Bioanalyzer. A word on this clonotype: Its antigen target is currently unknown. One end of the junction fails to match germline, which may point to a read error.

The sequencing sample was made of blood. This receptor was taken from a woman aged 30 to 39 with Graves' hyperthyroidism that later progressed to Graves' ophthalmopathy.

The sequenced DNA: TGTGCCAGCAGCTTGGGGGTTATTTTTGGCACAGATACGCAGTATTTT. Translated, it gives CASSLGVIFGTDTQYF. The rearranged segments are TRBV5-1 and TRBJ2-3, with the D call tentatively TRBD1 or TRBD2, each fitting 5 bases. Spanning cysteine to phenylalanine, the CDR3 consists of 16 amino acids. Only the CDR3 DNA stays, 48 bases, in frame from base 1. CDR1 is given as SGHRS and CDR2 as YFSETQ, both from the germline V gene.